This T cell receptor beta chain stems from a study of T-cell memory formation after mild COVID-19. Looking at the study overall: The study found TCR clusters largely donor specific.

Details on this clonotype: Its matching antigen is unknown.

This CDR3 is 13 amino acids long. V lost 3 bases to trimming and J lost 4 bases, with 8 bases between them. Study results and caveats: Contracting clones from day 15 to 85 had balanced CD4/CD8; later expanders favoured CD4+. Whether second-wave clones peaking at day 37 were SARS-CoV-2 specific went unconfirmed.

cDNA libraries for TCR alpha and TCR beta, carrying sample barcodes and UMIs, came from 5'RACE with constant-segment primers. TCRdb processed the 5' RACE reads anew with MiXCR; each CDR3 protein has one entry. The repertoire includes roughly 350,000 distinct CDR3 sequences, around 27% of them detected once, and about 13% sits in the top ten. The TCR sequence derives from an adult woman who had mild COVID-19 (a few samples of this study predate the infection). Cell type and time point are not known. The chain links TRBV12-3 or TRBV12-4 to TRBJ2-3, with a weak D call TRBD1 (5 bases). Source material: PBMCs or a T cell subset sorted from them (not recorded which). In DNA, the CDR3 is TGTGCCAGCAGTTTGGGGCGATCAGATACGCAGTATTTT. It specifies CASSLGRSDTQYF.